This T cell receptor (beta chain) was sequenced for a study of cytomegalovirus exposure and HLA in healthy donors. Only in-frame clones appear in the TCRdb table, and some are missing; sequencing was by immunoSEQ multiplex PCR. The sample includes fewer than 400,000 clones, 86% of them seen just once. Per germline, CDR1 SGDLS and CDR2 YYNGEE. The CDR3 loop spans 14 amino acids. Trimming stripped 2 bases from V and 3 bases from J, with 11 bases between. The V call is TRBV9, the J call TRBJ1-1, with D uncertain. Input material: PBMCs. The sequence derives from a young woman in good health and CMV-seronegative. Here the CDR3 reads CASSVGDGYTEAFF. CDR3 coding DNA: TGTGCCAGCAGCGTCGGGGATGGCTACACTGAAGCTTTCTTT. Using reference TRBV9 and TRBJ1-1 for the parts outside the CDR3, the full variable domain is DSGVTQTPKHLITATGQRVTLRCSPRSGDLSVYWYQQSLDQGLQFLIQYYNGEERAKGNILERFSAQQFPDLHSELNLSSLELGDSALYFCASSVGDGYTEAFFGQGTRLTVV.